In this sample, the clone carrying this T cell receptor (beta chain) turned up a few times. Amplification yielded TCR beta CDR3 regions, with RNA transcripts as the source. Initially, a first-round RT-PCR of the TCR CDR3 employed the HTBI primer set. TCRdb re-called the multiplex PCR reads through MiXCR, storing one row per CDR3 protein. The sample consists of about 200,000 distinct CDR3 sequences, around a sixth of them appearing once. The sample belongs to a study of T cells in Graves' hyperthyroidism and ophthalmopathy. Looked up from germline, CDR1 is KGHSH and CDR2 is LQKENI. This CDR3 contains 17 residues. V lost 3 bases and J lost 3; bases outside the gene matches: 13.

The receptor comes from a woman aged 45-59 years with Graves' hyperthyroidism. The rearrangement uses TRBV18 and TRBJ1-2; 7 bases fit TRBD1. The sample was blood. The CDR3: CASSPPLGQALHYGYTF. Here the CDR3 DNA reads TGTGCCAGCTCACCCCCTTTAGGACAGGCGCTTCACTATGGCTACACCTTC.